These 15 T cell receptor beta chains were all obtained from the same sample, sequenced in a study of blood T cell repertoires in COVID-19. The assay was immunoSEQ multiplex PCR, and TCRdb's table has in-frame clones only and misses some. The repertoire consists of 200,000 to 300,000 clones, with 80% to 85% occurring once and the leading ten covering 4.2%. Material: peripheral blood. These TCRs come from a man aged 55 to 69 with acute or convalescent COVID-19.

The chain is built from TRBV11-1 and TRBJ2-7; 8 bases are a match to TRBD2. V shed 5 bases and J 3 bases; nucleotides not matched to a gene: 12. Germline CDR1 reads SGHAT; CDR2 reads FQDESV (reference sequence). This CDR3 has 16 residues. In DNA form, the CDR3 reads TGTGCCAGCAGCACCCGGGGGAGCGGGAGCCTCTACGAGCAGTACTTC. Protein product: CASSTRGSGSLYEQYF.

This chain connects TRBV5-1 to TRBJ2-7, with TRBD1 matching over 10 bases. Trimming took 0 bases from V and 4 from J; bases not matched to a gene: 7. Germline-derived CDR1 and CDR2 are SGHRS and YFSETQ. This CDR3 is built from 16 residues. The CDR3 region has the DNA TGCGCCAGCAGCTTGGGTCCGGGACAGGGGTGGTACGAGCAGTACTTC. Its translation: CASSLGPGQGWYEQYF.

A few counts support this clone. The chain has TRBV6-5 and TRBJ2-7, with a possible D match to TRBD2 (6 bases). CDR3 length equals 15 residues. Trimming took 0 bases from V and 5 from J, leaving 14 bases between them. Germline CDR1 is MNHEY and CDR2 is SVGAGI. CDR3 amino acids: CASSYSSRRGDEQYF. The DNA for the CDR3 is TGTGCCAGCAGTTACTCGAGTAGGAGGGGCGACGAGCAGTACTTC.

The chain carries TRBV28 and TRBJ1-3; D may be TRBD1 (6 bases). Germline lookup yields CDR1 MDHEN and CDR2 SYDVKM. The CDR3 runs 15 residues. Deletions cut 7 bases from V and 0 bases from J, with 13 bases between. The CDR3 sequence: CASKPTGLSGNTIYF. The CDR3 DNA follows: TGTGCCAGCAAACCGACAGGTCTCTCTGGAAACACCATATATTTT.

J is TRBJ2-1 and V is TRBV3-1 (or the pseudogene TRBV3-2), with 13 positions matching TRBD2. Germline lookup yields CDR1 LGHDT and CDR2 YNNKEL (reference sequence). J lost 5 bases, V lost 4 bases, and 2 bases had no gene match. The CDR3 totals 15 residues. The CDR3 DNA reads TGTGCCAGCAGCCCTACTAGCGGGGGGGACAATGAGCAGTTCTTC. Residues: CASSPTSGGDNEQFF.

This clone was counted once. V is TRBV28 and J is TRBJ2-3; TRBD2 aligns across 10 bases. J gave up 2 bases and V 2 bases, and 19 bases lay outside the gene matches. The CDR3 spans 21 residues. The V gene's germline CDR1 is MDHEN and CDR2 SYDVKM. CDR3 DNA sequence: TGTGCCAGCAGTTTAACCCCATATCTGTTACCGGGACTAGCGCCCACAGATACGCAGTATTTT. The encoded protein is CASSLTPYLLPGLAPTDTQYF.

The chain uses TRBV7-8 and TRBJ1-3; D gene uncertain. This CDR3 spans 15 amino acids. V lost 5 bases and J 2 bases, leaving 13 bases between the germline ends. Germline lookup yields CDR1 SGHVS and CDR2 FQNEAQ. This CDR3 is CASSPQVYAGNTIYF. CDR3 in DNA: TGTGCCAGCAGCCCCCAGGTTTACGCTGGAAACACCATATATTTT. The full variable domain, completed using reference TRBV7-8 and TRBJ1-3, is GAGVSQSPRYKVAKRGQDVALRCDPISGHVSLFWYQQALGQGPEFLTYFQNEAQLDKSGLPSDRFFAERPEGSVSTLKIQRTQQEDSAVYLCASSPQVYAGNTIYFGEGSWLTVV.

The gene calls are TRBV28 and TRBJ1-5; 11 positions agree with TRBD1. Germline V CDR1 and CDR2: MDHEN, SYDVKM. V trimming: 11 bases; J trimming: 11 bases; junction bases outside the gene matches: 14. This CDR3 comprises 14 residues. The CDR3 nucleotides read TGTGCCGGCCAAGGACAGGGGGCAGGTCGAGCCCAGCATTTT. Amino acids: CAGQGQGAGRAQHF. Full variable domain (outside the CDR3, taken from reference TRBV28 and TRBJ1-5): DVKVTQSSRYLVKRTGEKVFLECVQDMDHENMFWYRQDPGLGLRLIYFSYDVKMKEKGDIPEGYSVSREKKERFSLILESASTNQTSMYLCAGQGQGAGRAQHFGDGTRLSIL.

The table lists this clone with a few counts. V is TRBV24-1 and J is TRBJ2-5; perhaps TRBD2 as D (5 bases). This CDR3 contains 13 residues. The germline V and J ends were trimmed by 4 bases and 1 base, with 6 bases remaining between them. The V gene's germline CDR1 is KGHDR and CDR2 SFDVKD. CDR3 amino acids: CATSEGGQETQYF. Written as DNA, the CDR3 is TGTGCCACCAGTGAAGGAGGCCAAGAGACCCAGTACTTC.

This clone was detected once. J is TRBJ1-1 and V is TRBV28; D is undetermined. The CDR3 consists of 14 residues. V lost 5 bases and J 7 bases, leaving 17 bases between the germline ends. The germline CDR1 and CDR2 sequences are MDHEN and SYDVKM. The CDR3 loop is CASSMTHQRDEAFF. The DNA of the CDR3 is TGTGCCAGCAGTATGACTCATCAACGGGATGAAGCTTTCTTT.

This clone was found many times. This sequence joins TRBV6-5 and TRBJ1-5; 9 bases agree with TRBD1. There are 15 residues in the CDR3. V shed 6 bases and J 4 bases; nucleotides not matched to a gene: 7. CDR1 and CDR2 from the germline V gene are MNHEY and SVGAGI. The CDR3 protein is CASSPGTGRNQPQHF. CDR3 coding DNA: TGTGCCAGCAGCCCCGGGACAGGGAGGAATCAGCCCCAGCATTTT.

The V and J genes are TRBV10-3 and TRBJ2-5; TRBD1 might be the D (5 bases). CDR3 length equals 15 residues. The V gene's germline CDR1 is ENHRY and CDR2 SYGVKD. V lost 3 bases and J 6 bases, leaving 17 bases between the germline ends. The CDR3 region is CAISEPQGLLKTQYF. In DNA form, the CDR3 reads TGTGCCATCAGTGAACCTCAGGGCTTACTAAAGACCCAGTACTTC.

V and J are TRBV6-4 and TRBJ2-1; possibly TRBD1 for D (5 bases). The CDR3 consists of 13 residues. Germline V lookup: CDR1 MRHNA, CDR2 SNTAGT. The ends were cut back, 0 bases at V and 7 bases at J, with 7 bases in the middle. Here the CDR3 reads CASSDSDSNEQFF. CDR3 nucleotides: TGTGCCAGCAGTGACTCAGACAGTAATGAGCAGTTCTTC.

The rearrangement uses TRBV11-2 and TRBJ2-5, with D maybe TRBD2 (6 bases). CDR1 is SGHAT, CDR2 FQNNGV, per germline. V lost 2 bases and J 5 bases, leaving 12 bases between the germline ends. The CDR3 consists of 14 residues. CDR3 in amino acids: CASSLLLAGETQYF. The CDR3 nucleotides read TGTGCCAGCAGCTTACTACTAGCTGGGGAGACCCAGTACTTC. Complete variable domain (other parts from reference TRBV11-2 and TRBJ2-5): EAGVAQSPRYKIIEKRQSVAFWCNPISGHATLYWYQQILGQGPKLLIQFQNNGVVDDSQLPKDRFSAERLKGVDSTLKIQPAKLEDSAVYLCASSLLLAGETQYFGPGTRLLVL.

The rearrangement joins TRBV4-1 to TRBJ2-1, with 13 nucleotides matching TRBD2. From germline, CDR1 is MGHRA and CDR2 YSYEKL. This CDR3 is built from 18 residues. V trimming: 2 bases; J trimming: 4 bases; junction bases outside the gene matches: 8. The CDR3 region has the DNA TGCGCCAGCAGCCAACGGACTAGCGGGGGCCAGAGTTACAATGAGCAGTTCTTC. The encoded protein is CASSQRTSGGQSYNEQFF.